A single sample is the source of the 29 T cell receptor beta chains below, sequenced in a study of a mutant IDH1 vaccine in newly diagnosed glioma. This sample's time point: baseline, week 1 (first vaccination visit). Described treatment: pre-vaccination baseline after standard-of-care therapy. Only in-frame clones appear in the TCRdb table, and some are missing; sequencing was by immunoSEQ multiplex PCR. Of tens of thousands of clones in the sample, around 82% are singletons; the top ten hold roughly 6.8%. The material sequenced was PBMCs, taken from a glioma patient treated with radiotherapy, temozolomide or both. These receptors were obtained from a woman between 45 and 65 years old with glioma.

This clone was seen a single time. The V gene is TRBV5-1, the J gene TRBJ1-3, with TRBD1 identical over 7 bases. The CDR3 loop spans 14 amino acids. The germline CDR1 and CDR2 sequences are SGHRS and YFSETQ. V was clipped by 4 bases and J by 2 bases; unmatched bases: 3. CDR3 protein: CASSIDRAGNTIYF. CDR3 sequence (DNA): TGCGCCAGCAGCATAGACAGGGCTGGAAACACCATATATTTT.

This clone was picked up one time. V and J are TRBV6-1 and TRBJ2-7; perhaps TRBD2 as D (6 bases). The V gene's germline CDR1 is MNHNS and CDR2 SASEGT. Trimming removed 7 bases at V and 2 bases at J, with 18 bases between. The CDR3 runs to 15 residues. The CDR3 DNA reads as TGTGCCAGCACCCGCAGCGCAACGGGAGCCTACGAGCAGTACTTC. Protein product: CASTRSATGAYEQYF.

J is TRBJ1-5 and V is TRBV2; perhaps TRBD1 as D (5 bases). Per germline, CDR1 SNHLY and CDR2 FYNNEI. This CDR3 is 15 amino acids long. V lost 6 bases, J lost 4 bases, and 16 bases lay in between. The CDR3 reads CASRLEVGGNQPQHF. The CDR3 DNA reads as TGTGCCAGCAGATTGGAAGTCGGGGGAAATCAGCCCCAGCATTTT.

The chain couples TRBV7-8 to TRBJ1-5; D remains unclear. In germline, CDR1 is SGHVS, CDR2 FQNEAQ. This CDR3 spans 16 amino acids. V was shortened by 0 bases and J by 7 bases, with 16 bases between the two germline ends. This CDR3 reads CASSLAREPSRQPQHF. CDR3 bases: TGTGCCAGCAGCTTAGCAAGGGAGCCCTCACGGCAGCCCCAGCATTTT.

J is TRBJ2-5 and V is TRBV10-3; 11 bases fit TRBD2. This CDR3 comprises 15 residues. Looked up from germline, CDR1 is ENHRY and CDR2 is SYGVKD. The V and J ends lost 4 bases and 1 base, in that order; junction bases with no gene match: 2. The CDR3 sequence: CAISGTSGFQETQYF. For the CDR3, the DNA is TGTGCCATCAGTGGGACTAGCGGGTTCCAAGAGACCCAGTACTTC.

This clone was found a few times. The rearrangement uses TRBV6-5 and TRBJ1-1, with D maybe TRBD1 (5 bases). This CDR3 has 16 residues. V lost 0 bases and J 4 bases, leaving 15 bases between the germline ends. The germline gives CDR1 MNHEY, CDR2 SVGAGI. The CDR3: CASSYSKTLRGTEAFF. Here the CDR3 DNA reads TGTGCCAGCAGTTACTCGAAGACCCTGAGGGGCACTGAAGCTTTCTTT.

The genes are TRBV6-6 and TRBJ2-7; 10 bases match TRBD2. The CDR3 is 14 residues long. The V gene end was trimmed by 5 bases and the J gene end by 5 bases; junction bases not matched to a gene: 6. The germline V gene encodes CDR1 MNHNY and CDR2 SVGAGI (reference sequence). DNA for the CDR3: TGTGCCAGCAGTATCGGGACTAGCGTCCACGAGCAGTACTTC. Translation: CASSIGTSVHEQYF.

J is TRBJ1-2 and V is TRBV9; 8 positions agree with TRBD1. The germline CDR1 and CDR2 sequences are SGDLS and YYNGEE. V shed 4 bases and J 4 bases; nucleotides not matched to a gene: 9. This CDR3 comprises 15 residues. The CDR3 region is CASSMHSGGGYGYTF. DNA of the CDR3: TGTGCCAGCAGCATGCATTCAGGGGGCGGCTATGGCTACACCTTC.

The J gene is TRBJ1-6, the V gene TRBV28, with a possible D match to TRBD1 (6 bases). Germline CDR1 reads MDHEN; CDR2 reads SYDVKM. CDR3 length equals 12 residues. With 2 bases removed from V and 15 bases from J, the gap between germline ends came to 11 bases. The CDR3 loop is CASSLDRRGLHF. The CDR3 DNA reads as TGTGCCAGCAGTTTAGACCGCAGGGGCCTCCACTTT.

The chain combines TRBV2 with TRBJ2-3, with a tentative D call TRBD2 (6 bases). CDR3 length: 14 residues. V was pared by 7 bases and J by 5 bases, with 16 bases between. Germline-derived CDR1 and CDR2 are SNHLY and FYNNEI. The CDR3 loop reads CASIYGAGGDTQYF. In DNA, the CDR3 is TGTGCCAGCATCTACGGGGCCGGGGGAGATACGCAGTATTTT.

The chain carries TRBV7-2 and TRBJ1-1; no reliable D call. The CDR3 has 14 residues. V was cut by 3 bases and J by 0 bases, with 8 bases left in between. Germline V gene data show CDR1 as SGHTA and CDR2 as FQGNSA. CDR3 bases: TGTGCCAGCAGCTTCGGAAACATGAACACTGAAGCTTTCTTT. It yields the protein CASSFGNMNTEAFF.

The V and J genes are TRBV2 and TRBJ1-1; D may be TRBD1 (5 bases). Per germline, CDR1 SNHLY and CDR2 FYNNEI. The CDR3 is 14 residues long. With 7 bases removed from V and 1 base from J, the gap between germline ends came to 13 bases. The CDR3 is CASTYRTGNTEAFF. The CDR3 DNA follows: TGTGCCAGCACCTATCGTACAGGGAACACTGAAGCTTTCTTT.

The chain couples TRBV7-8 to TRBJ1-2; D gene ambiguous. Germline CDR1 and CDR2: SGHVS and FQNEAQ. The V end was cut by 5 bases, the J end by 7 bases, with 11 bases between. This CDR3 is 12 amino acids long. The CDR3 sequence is CASSGPPGGYTF. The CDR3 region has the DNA TGTGCCAGCAGCGGCCCCCCGGGTGGCTACACCTTC.

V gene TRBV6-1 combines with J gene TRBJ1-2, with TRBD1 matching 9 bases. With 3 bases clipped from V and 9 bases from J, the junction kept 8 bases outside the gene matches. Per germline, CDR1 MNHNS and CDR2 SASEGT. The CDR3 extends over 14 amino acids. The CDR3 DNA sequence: TGTGCCAGCAGTGAGGGGGGGACAGGGATACGCTACACCTTC. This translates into CASSEGGTGIRYTF.

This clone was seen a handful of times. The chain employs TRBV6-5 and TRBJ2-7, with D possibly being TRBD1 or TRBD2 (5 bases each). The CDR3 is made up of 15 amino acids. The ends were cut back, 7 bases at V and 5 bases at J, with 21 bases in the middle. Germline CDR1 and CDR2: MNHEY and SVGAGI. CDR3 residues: CASTPDTGSFHEQYF. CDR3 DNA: TGTGCCAGCACCCCGGACACGGGGAGTTTCCACGAGCAGTACTTC.

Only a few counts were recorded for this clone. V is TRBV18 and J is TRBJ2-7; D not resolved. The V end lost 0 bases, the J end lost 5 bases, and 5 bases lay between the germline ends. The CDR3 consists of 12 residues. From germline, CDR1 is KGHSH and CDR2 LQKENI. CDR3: CASSPPGNEQYF. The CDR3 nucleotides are TGTGCCAGCTCACCACCAGGGAACGAGCAGTACTTC.

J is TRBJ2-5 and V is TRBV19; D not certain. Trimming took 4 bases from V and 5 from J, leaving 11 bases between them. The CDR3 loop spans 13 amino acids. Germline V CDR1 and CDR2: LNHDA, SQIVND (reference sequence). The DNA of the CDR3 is TGTGCCAGTAGTAGTTGGTTGGGGGAGACCCAGTACTTC. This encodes CASSSWLGETQYF.

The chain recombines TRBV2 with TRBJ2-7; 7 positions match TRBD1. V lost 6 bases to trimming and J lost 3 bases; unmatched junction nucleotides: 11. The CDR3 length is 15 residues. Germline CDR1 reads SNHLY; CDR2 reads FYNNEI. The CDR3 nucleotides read TGTGCCAGCAGGCGAAGCAGGGGGTTCGACTACGAGCAGTACTTC. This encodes CASRRSRGFDYEQYF.

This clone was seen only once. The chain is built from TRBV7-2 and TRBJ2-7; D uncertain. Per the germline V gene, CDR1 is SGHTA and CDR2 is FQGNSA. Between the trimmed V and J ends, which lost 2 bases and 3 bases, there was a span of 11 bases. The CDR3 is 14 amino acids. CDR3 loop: CASSLTPDFYEQYF. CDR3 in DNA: TGTGCCAGCAGCTTAACCCCAGATTTCTACGAGCAGTACTTC.

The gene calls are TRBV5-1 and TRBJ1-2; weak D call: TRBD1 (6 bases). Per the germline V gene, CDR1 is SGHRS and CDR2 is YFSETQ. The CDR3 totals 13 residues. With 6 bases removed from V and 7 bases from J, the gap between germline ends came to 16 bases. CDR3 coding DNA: TGCGCCAGCACCCCGGACAGTTCCGGTGGCTACACCTTC. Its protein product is CASTPDSSGGYTF.

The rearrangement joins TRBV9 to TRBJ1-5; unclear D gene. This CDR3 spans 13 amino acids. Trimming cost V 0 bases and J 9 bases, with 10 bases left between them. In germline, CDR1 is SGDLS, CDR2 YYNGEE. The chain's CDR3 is CASSVGDVAPQHF. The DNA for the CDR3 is TGTGCCAGCAGCGTAGGGGATGTCGCGCCCCAGCATTTT.

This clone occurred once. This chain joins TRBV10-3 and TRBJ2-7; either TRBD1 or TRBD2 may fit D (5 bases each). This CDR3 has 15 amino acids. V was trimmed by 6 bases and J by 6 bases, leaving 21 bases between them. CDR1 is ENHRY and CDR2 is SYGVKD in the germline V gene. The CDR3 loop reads CAISTKAGGSGEQYF. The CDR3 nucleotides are TGTGCCATCAGCACCAAGGCTGGGGGATCCGGCGAGCAGTACTTC.

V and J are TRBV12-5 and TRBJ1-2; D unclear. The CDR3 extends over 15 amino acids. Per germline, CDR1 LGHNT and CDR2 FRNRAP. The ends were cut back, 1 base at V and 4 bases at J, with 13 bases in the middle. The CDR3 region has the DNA TGTGCTAGTGGTTTGGAGCGGGGTTGGGCCTATGGCTACACCTTC. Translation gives CASGLERGWAYGYTF.

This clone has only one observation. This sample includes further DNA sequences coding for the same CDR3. CDR3 loop: CASSADSSNQPQHF. Written as DNA, the CDR3 is TGTGCCAGCAGCGCGGACAGTAGCAATCAGCCCCAGCATTTT. The V and J genes are TRBV9 and TRBJ1-5, with D tentatively TRBD1 (6 bases). Trimming stripped 3 bases from V and 0 bases from J, with 7 bases between. Germline loops: CDR1 SGDLS, CDR2 YYNGEE. The CDR3 is 14 residues long.

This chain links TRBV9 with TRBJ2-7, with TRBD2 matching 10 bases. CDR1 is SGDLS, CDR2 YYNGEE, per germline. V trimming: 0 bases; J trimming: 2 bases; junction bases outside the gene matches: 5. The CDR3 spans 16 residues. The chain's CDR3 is CASSVAPSGGPYEQYF. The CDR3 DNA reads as TGTGCCAGCAGCGTAGCTCCTAGCGGGGGACCCTACGAGCAGTACTTC.

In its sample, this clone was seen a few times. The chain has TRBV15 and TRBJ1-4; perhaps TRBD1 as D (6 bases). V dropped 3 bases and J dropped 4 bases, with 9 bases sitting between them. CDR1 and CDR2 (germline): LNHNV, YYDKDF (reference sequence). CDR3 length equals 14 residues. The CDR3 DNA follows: TGTGCCACCAGCAGGCAGGGGATTAATGAAAAACTGTTTTTT. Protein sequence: CATSRQGINEKLFF. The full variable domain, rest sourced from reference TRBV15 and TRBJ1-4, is DAMVIQNPRYQVTQFGKPVTLSCSQTLNHNVMYWYQQKSSQAPKLLFHYYDKDFNNEADTPDNFQSRRPNTSFCFLDIRSPGLGDTAMYLCATSRQGINEKLFFGSGTQLSVL.

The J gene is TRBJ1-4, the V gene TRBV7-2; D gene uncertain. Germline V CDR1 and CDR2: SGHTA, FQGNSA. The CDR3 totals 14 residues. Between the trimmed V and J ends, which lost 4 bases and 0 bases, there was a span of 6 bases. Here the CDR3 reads CASSSVATNEKLFF. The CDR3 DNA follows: TGTGCCAGCAGCTCAGTTGCAACTAATGAAAAACTGTTTTTT.

The chain's CDR3 is CASSKVREEYEQYF. The CDR3 DNA reads TGTGCCAGCAGCAAAGTAAGGGAGGAGTACGAGCAGTACTTC. This sequence joins TRBV21-1 and TRBJ2-7; whether TRBD2, the table's D call, matches the DNA was not checked. TRBV21-1 is deemed a pseudogene. This CDR3 has 14 amino acids.

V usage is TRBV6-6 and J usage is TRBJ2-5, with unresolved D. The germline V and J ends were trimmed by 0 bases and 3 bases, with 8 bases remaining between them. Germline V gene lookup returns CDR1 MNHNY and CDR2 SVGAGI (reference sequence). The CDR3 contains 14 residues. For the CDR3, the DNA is TGTGCCAGCAGTTACTCGGCAAGAGAAGAGACCCAGTACTTC. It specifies CASSYSAREETQYF.